The clone carrying this T cell receptor beta chain was counted ten times or more. Antigen unknown. Germline V gives CDR1 DFQATT, CDR2 SNEGSKA (reference sequence). The CDR3 covers 13 residues. The ends were cut back, 2 bases at V and 5 bases at J, with 9 bases in the middle. This record comes from a study of metastatic and nonmetastatic thyroid tumors. Regarding the study as a whole: Benign nodules were reported to have significantly lower TCR beta diversity than malignant thyroid tumors, in blood and tumor.

All patients were treatment-naive before thyroid surgery. TCRdb re-clonotyped the PCR reads via MiXCR. Of about 24,000 clones listed, under 25% are singletons. The J gene is TRBJ2-2, the V gene TRBV20-1; D is uncertain. Material for sequencing was blood. This TCR was sampled from a male donor with papillary thyroid cancer or a benign thyroid nodule (not recorded which). Some clones in this sample may be carry-over from other donors' samples. CDR3 nucleotides: TGCAGTGCTAGATACCCGGTAACCGGGGAGCTGTTTTTT. Translating it yields CSARYPVTGELFF.